The 32 T cell receptor beta chains below all came from one sample that was sequenced in a study of T cells in Graves' hyperthyroidism and ophthalmopathy. The source material, RNA transcripts, was used to amplify TCR beta CDR3 regions. When the TCR CDR3 underwent first-round RT-PCR, the HTBI primer set was used. TCRdb independently ran MiXCR on the multiplex PCR reads; one entry per CDR3 protein. The sample holds 500,000 to 650,000 distinct CDR3 sequences, 14% seen once. Sequencing was done on a sample of blood. All receptors derive from a woman aged 40 to 50 with Graves' hyperthyroidism.

The chain recombines TRBV29-1 with TRBJ2-5; D assignment may be TRBD1 or TRBD2 (6 bases each). This CDR3 is 15 amino acids long. V was trimmed by 0 bases and J by 5 bases, leaving 16 bases between them. The germline V gene has CDR1 SQVTM and CDR2 ANQGSEA. The CDR3, as DNA: TGCAGCGTTGAAGATCAGAGCGGAGGGGGGGAGACCCAGTACTTC. The encoded protein is CSVEDQSGGGETQYF.

The sample holds a few counts of this clonotype. The chain recombines TRBV6-1 with TRBJ1-2, with TRBD1 matching 10 bases. The germline CDR1 and CDR2 sequences are MNHNS and SASEGT. CDR3 length equals 15 residues. J was trimmed by 6 bases and V by 5 bases; bases with no gene match: 9. DNA for the CDR3: TGTGCCAGCAGTCGCGGACAGGGGGGTCGGGATGGCTACACCTTC. It translates to CASSRGQGGRDGYTF.

The chain carries TRBV19 and TRBJ1-2; D is unresolved. The V gene's germline CDR1 is LNHDA and CDR2 SQIVND (reference sequence). V gave up 5 bases and J gave up 7 bases, with 20 bases separating them. The CDR3 is 15 residues long. In DNA form, the CDR3 reads TGTGCCAGTAGTCTAGTAGTGGCCTTCGGTGGTGGCTACACCTTC. Its translation is CASSLVVAFGGGYTF. Based on the CDR3 plus reference TRBV19 and TRBJ1-2, the full variable domain is DGGITQSPKYLFRKEGQNVTLSCEQNLNHDAMYWYRQDPGQGLRLIYYSQIVNDFQKGDIAEGYSVSREKKESFPLTVTSAQKNPTAFYLCASSLVVAFGGGYTFGSGTRLTVV.

V and J are TRBV6-1 and TRBJ2-3, with a tentative D call TRBD2 (5 bases). Germline CDR1 and CDR2: MNHNS and SASEGT. Deletions cut 6 bases from V and 2 bases from J, with 21 bases between. The CDR3 consists of 17 residues. CDR3: CASSAVASYLDTDTQYF. CDR3 in DNA: TGTGCCAGCAGCGCGGTAGCGAGCTACCTGGACACAGATACGCAGTATTTT.

The table lists this clonotype with many counts. This chain links TRBV28 with TRBJ2-7, with D hard to call. Germline assignment: CDR1 MDHEN and CDR2 SYDVKM. V was trimmed by 2 bases and J by 9 bases, leaving 8 bases between them. CDR3 length: 11 amino acids. In DNA, the CDR3 is TGTGCCAGCAGTTTACTGGCCTCGCAGTACTTC. Translated, it gives CASSLLASQYF.

The sample holds a few counts of this clonotype. The chain combines TRBV4-1 with TRBJ2-3; the match to TRBD2 covers 9 bases. V shed 4 bases, J shed 6 bases, and the junction held 5 bases outside the gene matches. CDR3 length equals 14 residues. Per the germline V gene, CDR1 is MGHRA and CDR2 is YSYEKL. CDR3 bases: TGCGCCAGCAGCCCCGGGACTAGCTGGGATACGCAGTATTTT. Protein product: CASSPGTSWDTQYF.

Many counts were recorded for this clonotype. The chain carries TRBV27 and TRBJ2-1, with D perhaps matching TRBD1 (6 bases). Germline V lookup: CDR1 MNHEY, CDR2 SMNVEV (reference sequence). V was pared by 0 bases and J by 5 bases, with 17 bases between. There are 17 residues in the CDR3. The chain's CDR3 is CASSLSLGQGLNNEQFF. CDR3 DNA sequence: TGTGCCAGCAGTTTATCTCTAGGGCAGGGGCTCAACAATGAGCAGTTCTTC.

The rearrangement links TRBV30 to TRBJ2-2; D is possibly TRBD1 (7 bases). The germline CDR1 and CDR2 sequences are GTSNPN and SVGIG (reference sequence). V was clipped by 8 bases and J by 7 bases, with 11 bases between them. This CDR3 contains 11 residues. In DNA, the CDR3 is TGTGCCCAGGGGGGCGTCGGGGAGCTGTTTTTT. Translation gives CAQGGVGELFF.

In its sample, this clonotype was seen many times. The gene calls are TRBV10-3 and TRBJ2-7; D call uncertain. The CDR3 spans 15 residues. Deletions cut 0 bases from V and 4 bases from J, with 13 bases between. Germline CDR1 and CDR2: ENHRY and SYGVKD. The CDR3 DNA sequence: TGTGCCATCAGTGAGTCGAAGTTTGAACCTTACGAGCAGTACTTC. It encodes CAISESKFEPYEQYF.

The sample holds many counts of this clonotype. The chain links TRBV24-1 to TRBJ2-5; 9 bases map to TRBD1. Germline V gives CDR1 KGHDR, CDR2 SFDVKD. The V and J ends lost 4 bases and 4 bases, in that order; junction bases with no gene match: 9. The CDR3 loop spans 16 amino acids. The CDR3 nucleotides read TGTGCCACCAGTGAGGGGACAGGGAAGACGGGAGAGACCCAGTACTTC. Translating it yields CATSEGTGKTGETQYF.

There are many counts of this clonotype. The genes are TRBV3-1 and TRBJ2-2, with D perhaps assigned TRBD1 or TRBD2 (6 bases each). The CDR3 covers 16 residues. Deletions cut 3 bases from V and 6 bases from J, with 17 bases between. Germline V lookup: CDR1 LGHDT, CDR2 YNNKEL (reference sequence). Written as DNA, the CDR3 is TGTGCCAGCAGCCATGTCTATGGGGGGCGGGCCGGGGAGCTGTTTTTT. Its protein product is CASSHVYGGRAGELFF.

As concerns this clonotype: A much larger clone sits a single nucleotide away, making a read error possible. This chain joins TRBV3-1 and TRBJ1-5; D is perhaps TRBD1 (6 bases). The CDR3 runs 17 residues. CDR1 and CDR2 from the germline V gene are LGHDT and YNNKEL (reference sequence). Trimming took 4 bases from V and 3 from J, leaving 19 bases between them. The CDR3 DNA sequence: TGTGCCAGCAGCCCTAAGCCACAGGGATCGAACAATCAGCCCCAGCATTTT. Protein: CASSPKPQGSNNQPQHF.

To note about this clonotype: Possible read error: a much larger clone is one base away. The chain uses TRBV5-5 and TRBJ2-7; no definite D call. Trimming removed 3 bases from V and 0 bases from J, with 4 bases in between. CDR1 and CDR2 from the germline V gene are SGHKS and YYEKEE (reference sequence). The CDR3 totals 12 residues. CDR3 sequence: CASSWSSYEQYF. In nucleotides, the CDR3 is TGTGCCAGCAGCTGGAGCTCCTACGAGCAGTACTTC.

This clonotype was picked up one time. One end of the junction varies from germline; a read error may be responsible. The chain combines TRBV25-1 with TRBJ2-2; tentatively, D is TRBD1 (6 bases). The V gene's germline CDR1 is MGHDK and CDR2 SYGVNS. This CDR3 spans 12 amino acids. The CDR3 DNA sequence: TGTGCCAGCAGTGCTTCAGGGGCTACGGCCCTTTTT. Its protein is CASSASGATALF.

This clonotype showed up just a few times. J is TRBJ2-1 and V is TRBV27; 10 bases are a match to TRBD2. Trimming took 5 bases from V and 5 from J; bases not matched to a gene: 9. Germline V gene sequence: CDR1 MNHEY, CDR2 SMNVEV (reference sequence). The CDR3 is 16 amino acids. DNA of the CDR3: TGTGCCAGCAGTCTAACAAATAGCGGGAGGCACAATGAGCAGTTCTTC. This codes for CASSLTNSGRHNEQFF.

The chain recombines TRBV27 with TRBJ2-5, with D tentatively TRBD1 (5 bases). This CDR3 is built from 14 residues. Trimming stripped 2 bases from V and 3 bases from J, with 10 bases between. CDR1 and CDR2 (germline): MNHEY, SMNVEV (reference sequence). The CDR3 loop reads CASSLLLGEETQYF. The CDR3 region has the DNA TGTGCCAGCAGTTTACTTTTAGGGGAAGAGACCCAGTACTTC.

This clonotype came up a few times. The rearrangement uses TRBV28 and TRBJ1-2; D is uncertain. The CDR3 sequence is 14 residues long. Germline lookup yields CDR1 MDHEN and CDR2 SYDVKM. V shed 4 bases and J shed 7 bases, with 16 bases lying between them. The CDR3: CASSSDLGMVGYTF. CDR3 nucleotides: TGTGCCAGCAGTTCTGACCTGGGAATGGTTGGCTACACCTTC.

This clonotype has a count of ten or more. The CDR3 bases are TGTGCCAGCAGTGAAGCTCCGGACAGGGGAACGCAGTATTTT. As protein: CASSEAPDRGTQYF. The chain links TRBV2 to TRBJ2-3; 9 positions match TRBD1. V lost 0 bases and J lost 9; bases outside the gene matches: 4. Germline lookup yields CDR1 SNHLY and CDR2 FYNNEI. The CDR3 is 14 residues long.

This clonotype came up a few times. V is TRBV7-8 and J is TRBJ2-7; the match to TRBD2 covers 12 bases. Germline CDR1 reads SGHVS; CDR2 reads FQNEAQ. The V and J ends lost 5 bases and 3 bases, in that order; junction bases with no gene match: 8. The CDR3 runs to 16 residues. CDR3 residues: CASSPRTSGAVYEQYF. The CDR3 region has the DNA TGTGCCAGCAGCCCGCGGACTAGCGGGGCAGTCTACGAGCAGTACTTC.

This clonotype was counted ten times or more. The rearrangement links TRBV20-1 to TRBJ2-1; 8 positions agree with TRBD2. Trimming cost V 7 bases and J 4 bases; bases outside gene matches: 3. Germline values: CDR1 DFQATT, CDR2 SNEGSKA (reference sequence). The CDR3 consists of 12 residues. This CDR3 reads CSVEREYNEQFF. As DNA, the CDR3 is TGCAGTGTTGAGCGGGAGTACAATGAGCAGTTCTTC.

There are many counts of this clonotype. The chain links TRBV7-9 to TRBJ1-2, with D tentatively TRBD1 (5 bases). Germline lookup yields CDR1 SEHNR and CDR2 FQNEAQ (reference sequence). The germline V and J ends were trimmed by 5 bases and 3 bases, with 13 bases remaining between them. CDR3 length: 14 amino acids. CDR3 DNA: TGTGCCAGCAGCCCCCCCGGAGGGGACTATGGCTACACCTTC. Translating it yields CASSPPGGDYGYTF.

Ten or more counts support this clonotype. The chain recombines TRBV11-2 with TRBJ1-1; D gene ambiguous. Trimming pared 1 base from V and 7 bases from J, leaving 10 bases between. The length of the CDR3 is 13 residues. Germline V gene lookup returns CDR1 SGHAT and CDR2 FQNNGV. Here the CDR3 DNA reads TGTGCCAGCAGCTTAGTGGCCGGTTATGAAGCTTTCTTT. The encoded protein is CASSLVAGYEAFF.

This clonotype has a count of ten or more. The chain has TRBV6-1 and TRBJ1-3, with TRBD1 matching over 8 bases. The CDR3 consists of 14 residues. V was pared by 9 bases and J by 0 bases, with 4 bases of the junction left unmatched. Germline loops: CDR1 MNHNS, CDR2 SASEGT. The CDR3 DNA follows: TGTGCCAGTGGGACAGGCTTCTCTGGAAACACCATATATTTT. Translated: CASGTGFSGNTIYF.

This clonotype appeared many times. This chain links TRBV10-2 with TRBJ2-7; 7 bases line up with TRBD1. With 3 bases clipped from V and 3 bases from J, the junction kept 5 bases outside the gene matches. The CDR3 is 14 amino acids. The germline V gene has CDR1 WSHSY and CDR2 SAAADI. The CDR3 sequence: CASSDGQAVYEQYF. The CDR3 DNA follows: TGCGCCAGCAGTGATGGACAGGCCGTCTACGAGCAGTACTTC.

This clonotype came up many times. The V call is TRBV2, the J call TRBJ2-5; D is perhaps TRBD2 (6 bases). Deletions cut 5 bases from V and 5 bases from J, with 15 bases between. CDR1 SNHLY and CDR2 FYNNEI come from the germline V gene. The CDR3 spans 14 residues. The CDR3 here is CASSSAGYGETQYF. Here the CDR3 DNA reads TGTGCCAGCAGTTCCGCGGGATACGGGGAGACCCAGTACTTC.

Notes on this clonotype: A read error may account for a junction end that differs from germline. V gene TRBV28 combines with J gene TRBJ1-2; D is ambiguous. The germline CDR1 and CDR2 sequences are MDHEN and SYDVKM. This CDR3 has 13 residues. The CDR3 protein is CAISEAENYGYTF. The CDR3 DNA reads as TGTGCCATCAGTGAGGCAGAAAACTATGGCTACACCTTC.

This clonotype turned up a few times. The CDR3 sequence is CASSQGLHGYTF. CDR3 nucleotide sequence: TGCGCCAGCAGCCAAGGTTTACATGGCTACACCTTC. The V and J genes are TRBV4-1 and TRBJ1-2; D gene ambiguous. Trimming cost V 1 base and J 6 bases, with 6 bases left between them. The CDR3 consists of 12 residues. Germline values: CDR1 MGHRA, CDR2 YSYEKL.

This clonotype has only a few counts. This chain uses TRBV28 with TRBJ2-7; D remains unclear. V lost 8 bases, J lost 3 bases, and 11 bases lay in between. This CDR3 region has 12 residues. From germline, CDR1 is MDHEN and CDR2 SYDVKM. This CDR3 reads CASLGPGYEQYF. CDR3 in DNA: TGTGCCAGCCTGGGTCCCGGCTACGAGCAGTACTTC.

This clonotype has just a few counts. The V call is TRBV7-9, the J call TRBJ1-2; D gene unclear. Trimming shortened V by 3 bases and J by 4 bases, and 12 bases separated the two germline ends. CDR3 length: 14 amino acids. Germline V gene data show CDR1 as SEHNR and CDR2 as FQNEAQ (reference sequence). CDR3 coding DNA: TGTGCCAGCAGCTTGTTGGGCAGGACCTATGGCTACACCTTC. Its translation is CASSLLGRTYGYTF. Combining the CDR3 with reference TRBV7-9 and TRBJ1-2 gives the whole variable domain DTGVSQNPRHKITKRGQNVTFRCDPISEHNRLYWYRQTLGQGPEFLTYFQNEAQLEKSRLLSDRFSAERPKGSFSTLEIQRTEQGDSAMYLCASSLLGRTYGYTFGSGTRLTVV.

A few counts support this clonotype. The CDR3 protein is CSARTSGDGEQYF. Here the CDR3 DNA reads TGCAGTGCCCGGACTAGCGGAGATGGGGAGCAGTACTTC. The J gene is TRBJ2-7, the V gene TRBV20-1, with 10 bases aligning to TRBD2. J gave up 7 bases and V 6 bases, and 9 bases lay outside the gene matches. Germline-derived CDR1 and CDR2 are DFQATT and SNEGSKA (reference sequence). The CDR3 spans 13 residues.

This clonotype appeared many times. The chain carries TRBV10-2 and TRBJ2-1, with D possibly being TRBD1 (5 bases). Germline V gene lookup returns CDR1 WSHSY and CDR2 SAAADI. Trimming cost V 2 bases and J 3 bases, with 11 bases left between them. The CDR3 totals 15 residues. The DNA for the CDR3 is TGCGCCAGCAGTGAGCCGGCAGACAGCTACAATGAGCAGTTCTTC. Its protein is CASSEPADSYNEQFF.

This clonotype came up many times. The J gene is TRBJ1-5, the V gene TRBV28; D is ambiguous. Germline assignment: CDR1 MDHEN and CDR2 SYDVKM. This CDR3 spans 15 amino acids. V dropped 3 bases and J dropped 0 bases, with 9 bases sitting between them. In DNA, the CDR3 is TGTGCCAGCAGTTTCACAGACCATAGCAATCAGCCCCAGCATTTT. Amino acid sequence: CASSFTDHSNQPQHF. The complete variable domain, with remaining parts taken from reference TRBV28 and TRBJ1-5, reads DVKVTQSSRYLVKRTGEKVFLECVQDMDHENMFWYRQDPGLGLRLIYFSYDVKMKEKGDIPEGYSVSREKKERFSLILESASTNQTSMYLCASSFTDHSNQPQHFGDGTRLSIL.